A selection of T cell receptor beta chains follows, all from one sample in a study of T-cell memory formation after mild COVID-19. One entry per CDR3 protein, called by TCRdb with MiXCR from the 5' RACE reads. The sample lists hundreds of thousands of distinct CDR3 sequences, less than 25% occurring once. The sample was PBMCs or a T cell subset sorted from them (not recorded which). These receptors originate from an adult woman who had mild COVID-19 (a few samples of this study predate the infection). Cell type and time point are not known. The CDR3 runs from the conserved cysteine through the conserved F or W. The D gene is left open where the match is weak. Size values are once, few and many counts, or a class for expanded clones, and some rows have none.

d_gene	abundance	v_gene	j_gene	CDR3nt	CDR3aa
.	.	TRBV5-1	TRBJ2-1	TGCGCCAGCAGCCAAACACCGGGACACAGCCGCAATGAGCAGTTCTTC	CASSQTPGHSRNEQFF
.	.	TRBV20-1	TRBJ1-2	TGCAGTGCTAGTGAGCTTTTGACCGGCTATGGCTACACCTTC	CSASELLTGYGYTF
.	few	TRBV4-1	TRBJ1-1	TGCGCCAGCAGCCCAGCCGGGGGGGTCACTGAAGCTTTCTTT	CASSPAGGVTEAFF
TRBD2	many	TRBV11-2	TRBJ2-7	TGTGCCAGCAGCTTAGGGACTAGCGGGAGGGCCGTCCACGAGCAGTACTTC	CASSLGTSGRAVHEQYF
TRBD1	.	TRBV10-3	TRBJ1-2	TGTGCCATCAGGAGGGGGCAAGGAGGCTACACCTTC	CAIRRGQGGYTF
TRBD2	.	TRBV5-4	TRBJ2-5	TGTGCCAGCAGCTTCCGGCGGGGGGGTGGGCGAGAGACCCAGTACTTC	CASSFRRGGGRETQYF
TRBD2	few	TRBV7-3	TRBJ2-1	TGTGCCAGCAGCTTAGGTAGCGCTAGCGGCTACAATGAGCAGTTCTTC	CASSLGSASGYNEQFF
.	few	TRBV20-1	TRBJ2-1	TGCAGTGCTAGAACCTGGACTTCGAGCTCCTACAATGAGCAGTTCTTC	CSARTWTSSSYNEQFF
.	few	TRBV21-1	TRBJ2-3	TGTGCCAGCAGCAAAGACTCCAGAGCAGATACGCAGTATTTT	CASSKDSRADTQYF
.	.	TRBV6-1	TRBJ1-2	TGTGCCAGCAGTGAAGCCACGACAATCAACTATGGCTACACCTTC	CASSEATTINYGYTF
.	.	TRBV7-8	TRBJ2-7	TGTGCCAGCAGCTTTAGCAGTGAGACAGGCCGGGCGACCTACGAGCAGTACTTC	CASSFSSETGRATYEQYF
.	.	TRBV5-6	TRBJ2-3	TGTGCCAGCAGCTTTTTTGGCGCCCCGGGGCGCACAGATACGCAGTATTTT	CASSFFGAPGRTDTQYF
TRBD1	.	TRBV4-3	TRBJ2-4	TGCGCCAGCAGCCAAGGTCCGTCCCAGGGGGTTCCGTACTTC	CASSQGPSQGVPYF
.	.	TRBV2	TRBJ2-7	TGTGCCAGCAGTGAAGCGCTTGACCGGGGCTCCTACGAGCAGTACTTC	CASSEALDRGSYEQYF
.	.	TRBV7-2	TRBJ1-3	TGTGCCAGCAGCTCTATGGGGCTTGGAAACACCATATATTTT	CASSSMGLGNTIYF
.	.	TRBV6-5	TRBJ2-7	TGTGCCAGCAGTTACTACCAGGGCGATTACGAGCAGTACTTC	CASSYYQGDYEQYF
.	.	TRBV5-1	TRBJ1-1	TGCGCCAGCAGCTGGGACGGGTCGAACACTGAAGCTTTCTTT	CASSWDGSNTEAFF
TRBD2	many	TRBV7-3	TRBJ2-1	TGTGCCAGCAGCCCGACTAGCGGGGGGGCTAGCGACAATGAGCAGTTCTTC	CASSPTSGGASDNEQFF
.	.	TRBV4-1	TRBJ1-4	TGCGCCAGCAGCCAACCTCTTGGGGAAAAACTGTTTTTT	CASSQPLGEKLFF
TRBD1	few	TRBV7-2	TRBJ2-3	TGTGCCAGCAGCCCTTCGACAGGGTGCAATACGCAGTATTTT	CASSPSTGCNTQYF
TRBD2	.	TRBV30	TRBJ2-7	TGTGCCTGGAGGGTAAGCGGGGGGTCCCGCGAGCAGTACTTC	CAWRVSGGSREQYF
.	.	TRBV12-3/TRBV12-4	TRBJ2-1	TGTGCCAGGAGTTTCCCCTCTAGGTCTAGTGAGCAGTTCTTC	CARSFPSRSSEQFF
.	.	TRBV7-8	TRBJ2-4	TGTGCCAGCAGCTTAACGGCGACTCCTCGCCCGGGTTGGCAAAACATTCAGTACTTC	CASSLTATPRPGWQNIQYF
TRBD2	few	TRBV10-3	TRBJ2-1	TGTGCCATCAACCTAGACCCGACTAGCGGGAGGATCAATGAGCAGTTCTTC	CAINLDPTSGRINEQFF
TRBD1	few	TRBV10-3	TRBJ1-2	TGTGCCATCAGTGCCTCCGAGGGGGCGAGCGGCTACACCTTC	CAISASEGASGYTF
TRBD2	.	TRBV29-1	TRBJ2-1	TGCAGCGCCGACCTTAGCGGGGGGGCCGGTGAGCAGTTCTTC	CSADLSGGAGEQFF
TRBD1	.	TRBV6-5	TRBJ1-5	TGTGCCAGCAGTGAGGACAGGGCAAGCAATCAGCCCCAGCATTTT	CASSEDRASNQPQHF
TRBD1	.	TRBV5-1	TRBJ1-6	TGCGCCAGCAGCTTGGGGGACAGGAATTCACCCCTCCACTTT	CASSLGDRNSPLHF
TRBD1	.	TRBV18	TRBJ2-7	TGTGCCAGCTCTCGACAGGGTATGACCTACGAGCAGTACTTC	CASSRQGMTYEQYF
TRBD2	few	TRBV4-3	TRBJ2-7	TGCGCCAGCAGCCAGTACAGACGCGGGAGGGGATACGAGCAGTACTTC	CASSQYRRGRGYEQYF
TRBD1	.	TRBV18	TRBJ2-7	TGTGCCAGCTCACCATACGGGACAGGCAGAGAAGAGCAGTACTTC	CASSPYGTGREEQYF
TRBD1	few	TRBV15	TRBJ1-5	TGTGCCACCAGCAGCTGGACAGGCGGTATTCAGCCCCAGCATTTT	CATSSWTGGIQPQHF